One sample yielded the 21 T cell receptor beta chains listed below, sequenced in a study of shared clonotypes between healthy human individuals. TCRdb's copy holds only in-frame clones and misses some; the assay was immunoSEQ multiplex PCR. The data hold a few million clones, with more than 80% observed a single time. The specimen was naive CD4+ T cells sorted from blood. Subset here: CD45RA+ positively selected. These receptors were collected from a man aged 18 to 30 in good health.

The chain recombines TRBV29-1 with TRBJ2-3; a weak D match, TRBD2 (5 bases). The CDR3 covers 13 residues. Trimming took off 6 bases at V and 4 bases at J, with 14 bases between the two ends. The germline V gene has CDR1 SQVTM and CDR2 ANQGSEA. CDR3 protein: CSVTSYSPDTQYF. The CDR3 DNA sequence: TGCAGCGTCACTAGTTATTCCCCAGATACGCAGTATTTT.

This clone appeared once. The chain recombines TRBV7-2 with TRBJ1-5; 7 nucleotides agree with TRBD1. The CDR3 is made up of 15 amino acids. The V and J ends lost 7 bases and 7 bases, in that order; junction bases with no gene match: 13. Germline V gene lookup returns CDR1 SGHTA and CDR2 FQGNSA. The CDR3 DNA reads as TGTGCCAGCAAGATGGGCGACAGGGAAGGACAGCCCCAGCATTTT. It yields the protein CASKMGDREGQPQHF.

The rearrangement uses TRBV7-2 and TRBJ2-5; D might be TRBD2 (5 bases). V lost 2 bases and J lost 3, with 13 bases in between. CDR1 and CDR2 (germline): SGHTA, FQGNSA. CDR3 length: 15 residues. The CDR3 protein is CASSLTGKEEETQYF. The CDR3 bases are TGTGCCAGCAGCTTAACGGGGAAGGAGGAAGAGACCCAGTACTTC.

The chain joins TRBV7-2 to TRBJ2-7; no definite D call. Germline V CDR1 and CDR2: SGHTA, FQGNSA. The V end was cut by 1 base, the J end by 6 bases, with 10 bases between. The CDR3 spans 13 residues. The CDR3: CASSLDLVGEQYF. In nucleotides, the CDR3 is TGTGCCAGCAGCTTAGATTTGGTGGGCGAGCAGTACTTC.

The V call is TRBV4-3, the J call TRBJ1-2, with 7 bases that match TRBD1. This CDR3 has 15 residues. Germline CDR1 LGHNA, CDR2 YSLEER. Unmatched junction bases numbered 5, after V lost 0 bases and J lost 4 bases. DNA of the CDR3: TGCGCCAGCAGCCAAGACACCGGACAGGCCTATGGCTACACCTTC. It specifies CASSQDTGQAYGYTF.

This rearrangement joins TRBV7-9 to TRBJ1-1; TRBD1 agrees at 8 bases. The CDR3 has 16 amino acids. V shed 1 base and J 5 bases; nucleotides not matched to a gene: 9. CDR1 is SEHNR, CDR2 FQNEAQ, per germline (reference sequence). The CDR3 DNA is TGTGCCAGCAGCTTAGGGGCAGGGGGCGCTGGTACTGAAGCTTTCTTT. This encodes CASSLGAGGAGTEAFF.

Here the CDR3 DNA reads TGTGCCAGTAGTATGGGACCGGGACAGGGCTACGAGCAGTACTTC. Its protein is CASSMGPGQGYEQYF. V is TRBV19 and J is TRBJ2-7, with 9 bases identical to TRBD1. V lost 3 bases and J lost 3; bases outside the gene matches: 6. CDR1 and CDR2 from the germline V gene are LNHDA and SQIVND (reference sequence). This CDR3 is built from 15 residues.

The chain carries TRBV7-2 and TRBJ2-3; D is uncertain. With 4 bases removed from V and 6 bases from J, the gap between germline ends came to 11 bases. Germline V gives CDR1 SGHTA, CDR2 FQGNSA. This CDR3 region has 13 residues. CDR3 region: CASSSPNRDTQYF. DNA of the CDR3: TGTGCCAGCAGCTCCCCCAACCGGGATACGCAGTATTTT.

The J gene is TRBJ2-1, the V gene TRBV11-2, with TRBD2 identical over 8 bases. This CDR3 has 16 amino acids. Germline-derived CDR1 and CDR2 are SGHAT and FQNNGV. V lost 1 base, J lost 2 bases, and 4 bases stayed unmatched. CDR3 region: CASSLGLASTYNEQFF. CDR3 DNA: TGTGCCAGCAGCTTAGGACTAGCGAGTACCTACAATGAGCAGTTCTTC.

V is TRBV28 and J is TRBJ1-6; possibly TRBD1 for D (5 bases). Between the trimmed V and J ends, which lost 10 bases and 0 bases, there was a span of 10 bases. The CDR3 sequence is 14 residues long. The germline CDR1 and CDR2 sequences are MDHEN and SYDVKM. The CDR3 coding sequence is TGTGCCAACTCTGACAGCTCCTATAATTCACCCCTCCACTTT. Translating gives CANSDSSYNSPLHF. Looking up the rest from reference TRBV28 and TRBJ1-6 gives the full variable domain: DVKVTQSSRYLVKRTGEKVFLECVQDMDHENMFWYRQDPGLGLRLIYFSYDVKMKEKGDIPEGYSVSREKKERFSLILESASTNQTSMYLCANSDSSYNSPLHFGNGTRLTVT.

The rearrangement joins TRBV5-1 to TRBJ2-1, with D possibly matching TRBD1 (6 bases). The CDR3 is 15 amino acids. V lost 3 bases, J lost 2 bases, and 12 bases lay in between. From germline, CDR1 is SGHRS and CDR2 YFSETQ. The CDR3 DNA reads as TGCGCCAGCAGCTCCCAACAGGGCACCTACAATGAGCAGTTCTTC. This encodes CASSSQQGTYNEQFF.

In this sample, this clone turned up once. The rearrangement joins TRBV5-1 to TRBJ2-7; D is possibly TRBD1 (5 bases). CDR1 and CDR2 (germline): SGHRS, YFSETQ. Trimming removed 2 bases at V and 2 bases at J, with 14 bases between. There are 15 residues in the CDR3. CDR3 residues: CASSLGRAPTYEQYF. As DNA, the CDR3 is TGCGCCAGCAGCTTAGGCAGGGCCCCTACCTACGAGCAGTACTTC.

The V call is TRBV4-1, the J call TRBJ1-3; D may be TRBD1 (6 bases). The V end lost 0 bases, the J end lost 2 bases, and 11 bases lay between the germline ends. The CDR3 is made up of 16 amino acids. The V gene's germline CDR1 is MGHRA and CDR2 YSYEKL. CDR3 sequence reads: CASSQDHRETGNTIYF. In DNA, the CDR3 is TGCGCCAGCAGCCAAGATCACAGGGAAACTGGAAACACCATATATTTT.

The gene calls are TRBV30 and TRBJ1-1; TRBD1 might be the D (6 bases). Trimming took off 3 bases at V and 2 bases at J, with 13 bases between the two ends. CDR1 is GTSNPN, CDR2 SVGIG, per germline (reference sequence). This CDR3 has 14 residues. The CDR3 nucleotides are TGTGCCTGGAGGACGGGGGGGGCAAACACTGAAGCTTTCTTT. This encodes CAWRTGGANTEAFF. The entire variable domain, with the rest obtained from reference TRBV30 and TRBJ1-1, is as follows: SQTIHQWPATLVQPVGSPLSLECTVEGTSNPNLYWYRQAAGRGLQLLFYSVGIGQISSEVPQNLSASRPQDRQFILSSKKLLLSDSGFYLCAWRTGGANTEAFFGQGTRLTVV.

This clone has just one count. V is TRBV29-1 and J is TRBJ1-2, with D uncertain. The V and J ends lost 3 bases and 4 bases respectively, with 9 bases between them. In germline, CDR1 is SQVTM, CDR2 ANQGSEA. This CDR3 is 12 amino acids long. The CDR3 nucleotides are TGCAGCGTTGAGTCTTATTCCTATGGCTACACCTTC. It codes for CSVESYSYGYTF.

The CDR3 here is CASSDSGKRKNTQYF. CDR3 in DNA: TGCGCCAGCAGTGACAGCGGGAAAAGGAAGAATACGCAGTATTTT. The chain couples TRBV10-1 to TRBJ2-3, with TRBD2 matching over 7 bases. V lost 3 bases to trimming and J lost 7 bases; unmatched junction nucleotides: 10. Germline V gene sequence: CDR1 WNHNN, CDR2 SYGVQD (reference sequence). CDR3 size: 15 residues.

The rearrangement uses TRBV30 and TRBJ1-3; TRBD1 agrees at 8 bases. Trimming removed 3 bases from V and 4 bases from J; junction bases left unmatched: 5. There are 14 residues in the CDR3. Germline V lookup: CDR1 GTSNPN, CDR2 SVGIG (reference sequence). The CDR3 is CAWRRTGQGNTIYF. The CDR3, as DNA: TGTGCCTGGAGACGGACAGGGCAAGGAAACACCATATATTTT.

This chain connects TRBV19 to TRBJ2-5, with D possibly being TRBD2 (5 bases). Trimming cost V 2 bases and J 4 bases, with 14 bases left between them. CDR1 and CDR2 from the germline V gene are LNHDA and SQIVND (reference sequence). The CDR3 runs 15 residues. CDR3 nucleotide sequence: TGTGCCAGTAGTATAACCCCTAGCAGAGCAGAGACCCAGTACTTC. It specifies CASSITPSRAETQYF. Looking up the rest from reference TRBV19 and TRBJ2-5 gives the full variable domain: DGGITQSPKYLFRKEGQNVTLSCEQNLNHDAMYWYRQDPGQGLRLIYYSQIVNDFQKGDIAEGYSVSREKKESFPLTVTSAQKNPTAFYLCASSITPSRAETQYFGPGTRLLVL.

CDR3 in DNA: TGCAGCGTTGCCTCCGGGACGGGAAGTGAAAAACTGTTTTTT. Residues: CSVASGTGSEKLFF. This chain joins TRBV29-1 and TRBJ1-4; a weak D match, TRBD1 (5 bases). This CDR3 is 14 amino acids long. CDR1 and CDR2 from the germline V gene are SQVTM and ANQGSEA. Trimming took 4 bases from V and 7 from J, leaving 16 bases between them. Together with reference TRBV29-1 and TRBJ1-4, the CDR3 gives the full variable domain: SAVISQKPSRDICQRGTSLTIQCQVDSQVTMMFWYRQQPGQSLTLIATANQGSEATYESGFVIDKFPISRPNLTFSTLTVSNMSPEDSSIYLCSVASGTGSEKLFFGSGTQLSVL.

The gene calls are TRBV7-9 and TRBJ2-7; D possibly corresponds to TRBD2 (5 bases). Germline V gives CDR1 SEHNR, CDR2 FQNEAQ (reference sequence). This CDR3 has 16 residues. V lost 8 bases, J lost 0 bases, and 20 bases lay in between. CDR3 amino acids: CASLYPPTGYSYEQYF. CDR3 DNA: TGTGCCAGCCTCTACCCGCCTACGGGGTACTCCTACGAGCAGTACTTC.

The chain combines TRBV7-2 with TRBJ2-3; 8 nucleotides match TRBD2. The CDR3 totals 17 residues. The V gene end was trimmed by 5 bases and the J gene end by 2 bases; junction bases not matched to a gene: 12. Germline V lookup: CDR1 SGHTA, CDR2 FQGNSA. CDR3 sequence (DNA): TGTGCCAGCAGCCCTCTCGGGCTAGCGGGCCTCACAGATACGCAGTATTTT. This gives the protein CASSPLGLAGLTDTQYF.